These 14 T cell receptor beta chains originate from one sample sequenced in a study of blood T cells in healthy people across ages (dated by TCRdb to about 2015). Libraries were constructed by 5' RACE. The sequencer was an Illumina HiSeq 2500. The second PCR ran for about 6 to 11 cycles and used a J-beta primer mix along with a sample-barcoded 5' primer. TCRdb itself trimmed the public reads at Q25 with fastp, ran MiXCR and retained productive beta chains. Duplicate CDR3 protein sequences are folded into a single record with the most common DNA and genes. The sample profile shows fewer than 750,000 distinct CDR3 sequences; about 50% of them were found once. The top ten constitute roughly 14% of the sample. Sequencing was performed on blood. The receptor set was obtained from a woman aged 80 or over in good health.

The V call is TRBV6-5, the J call TRBJ2-1; 7 positions match TRBD2. After removal of 6 bases from V and 4 bases from J, the junction contained 6 bases not matched to a gene. This CDR3 contains 14 residues. Germline lookup yields CDR1 MNHEY and CDR2 SVGAGI. CDR3 sequence (DNA): TGTGCCAGCAGCGCCGGGACTACATACAATGAGCAGTTCTTC. Amino acids: CASSAGTTYNEQFF.

For this clonotype: One junction end does not reproduce the germline sequence, and a read error may be involved. The J gene is TRBJ2-5, the V gene TRBV20-1, with 11 bases that match TRBD2. From germline, CDR1 is DFQATT and CDR2 SNEGSKA (reference sequence). CDR3 length equals 16 residues. CDR3 nucleotide sequence: TGCAGTGCTAGATCACATAGCGGGGGGGTGAGAGAGACCCAGAACTTC. It specifies CSARSHSGGVRETQNF.

This clonotype was recorded at least ten times. The chain links TRBV9 to TRBJ2-7; D call uncertain. The ends were cut back, 3 bases at V and 1 base at J, with 11 bases in the middle. The CDR3 runs 14 residues. Germline V gene sequence: CDR1 SGDLS, CDR2 YYNGEE. The CDR3 sequence: CASSALDPSYEQYF. The CDR3 bases are TGTGCCAGCAGCGCCCTCGACCCATCCTACGAGCAGTACTTC.

The chain employs TRBV29-1 and TRBJ2-3; no firm D call. This CDR3 has 13 amino acids. V was shortened by 2 bases and J by 2 bases, with 8 bases between the two germline ends. Per germline, CDR1 SQVTM and CDR2 ANQGSEA. The CDR3 DNA reads as TGCAGCGTTGAACGCCTACTCACAGATACGCAGTATTTT. Translated: CSVERLLTDTQYF.

The table lists this clonotype with many counts. This chain uses TRBV7-9 with TRBJ2-3; the D gene could be TRBD1 or TRBD2 (5 bases each). Germline V gives CDR1 SEHNR, CDR2 FQNEAQ (reference sequence). CDR3 size: 14 residues. The germline V and J ends were trimmed by 7 bases and 0 bases, with 11 bases remaining between them. CDR3 protein: CASKPGPSTDTQYF. For the CDR3, the DNA is TGTGCCAGCAAGCCGGGACCAAGCACAGATACGCAGTATTTT.

V usage is TRBV7-2 and J usage is TRBJ2-1; 10 bases are shared with TRBD2. This CDR3 is built from 15 residues. Germline V gene lookup returns CDR1 SGHTA and CDR2 FQGNSA. V lost 3 bases to trimming and J lost 4 bases; unmatched junction nucleotides: 3. The CDR3 DNA reads as TGTGCCAGCAGCTTGTCTAGCGGGAGTTACAATGAGCAGTTCTTC. Protein: CASSLSSGSYNEQFF. Filled out from reference TRBV7-2 and TRBJ2-1, the complete variable domain reads GAGVSQSPSNKVTEKGKDVELRCDPISGHTALYWYRQSLGQGLEFLIYFQGNSAPDKSGLPSDRFSAERTGGSVSTLTIQRTQQEDSAVYLCASSLSSGSYNEQFFGPGTRLTVL.

The V call is TRBV27, the J call TRBJ2-7, with TRBD2 identical over 10 bases. Germline CDR1 MNHEY, CDR2 SMNVEV (reference sequence). J gave up 7 bases and V 6 bases, and 9 bases lay outside the gene matches. The length of the CDR3 is 14 residues. CDR3 in DNA: TGTGCCAGCAGAAAAGCGGGGGGGTCCCATGAGCAGTACTTC. Protein: CASRKAGGSHEQYF.

V gene TRBV20-1 combines with J gene TRBJ2-5; 10 bases align to TRBD2. Losses at the gene ends were 6 bases for V and 5 bases for J; bases not matched to a gene: 6. Looked up from germline, CDR1 is DFQATT and CDR2 is SNEGSKA (reference sequence). This CDR3 spans 13 amino acids. This CDR3 is CSAPGLAKETQYF. CDR3 nucleotides: TGCAGTGCGCCGGGACTAGCGAAGGAGACCCAGTACTTC.

The V call is TRBV2, the J call TRBJ1-4, with a tentative D call TRBD1 (5 bases). CDR3 length: 13 residues. Trimming took off 7 bases at V and 5 bases at J, with 11 bases between the two ends. CDR1 SNHLY and CDR2 FYNNEI come from the germline V gene. The DNA for the CDR3 is TGTGCCAGCAAGAGACAGAACAATGAAAAACTGTTTTTT. Protein product: CASKRQNNEKLFF. Variable domain in full (rest from reference TRBV2 and TRBJ1-4): EPEVTQTPSHQVTQMGQEVILRCVPISNHLYFYWYRQILGQKVEFLVSFYNNEISEKSEIFDDQFSVERPDGSNFTLKIRSTKLEDSAMYFCASKRQNNEKLFFGSGTQLSVL.

This clonotype is a singleton in its sample. Since a much larger clone is just one base distant, this may be a read error. The chain has TRBV5-1 and TRBJ2-5; no reliable D call. The CDR3 is 11 residues long. V shed 4 bases and J shed 13 bases, with 14 bases lying between them. Germline V lookup: CDR1 SGHRS, CDR2 YFSETQ. CDR3 in DNA: TGCGCCAGCAGCATTTACAATGAGCGGTACTTC. Protein product: CASSIYNERYF. The variable domain in full, completed from reference TRBV5-1 and TRBJ2-5, reads KAGVTQTPRYLIKTRGQQVTLSCSPISGHRSVSWYQQTPGQGLQFLFEYFSETQRNKGNFPGRFSGRQFSNSRSEMNVSTLELGDSALYLCASSIYNERYFGPGTRLLVL.

The chain is built from TRBV24-1 and TRBJ2-1; 12 bases agree with TRBD2. The CDR3 loop spans 15 amino acids. CDR1 KGHDR and CDR2 SFDVKD come from the germline V gene. V lost 3 bases and J lost 8; bases outside the gene matches: 4. In DNA, the CDR3 is TGTGCCACCAGTGATAGGACTAGCGGGACGGATGAGCAGTTCTTC. It is translated as CATSDRTSGTDEQFF.

This clonotype was detected ten times or more. Here the CDR3 DNA reads TGCAGCGGCGTGGGACCTCAAGAGACCCAGTACTTC. Protein product: CSGVGPQETQYF. The chain carries TRBV29-1 and TRBJ2-5; D possibly uses TRBD1 or TRBD2 (5 bases each). The V gene lost 7 bases and the J gene lost 2 bases, with 11 bases spanning the gap. The CDR3 totals 12 residues. Germline CDR1 and CDR2: SQVTM and ANQGSEA.

This clonotype was detected a few times. This chain links TRBV27 with TRBJ2-2; D gene uncertain. CDR1 MNHEY and CDR2 SMNVEV come from the germline V gene (reference sequence). The V gene lost 6 bases and the J gene lost 1 base, with 12 bases spanning the gap. This CDR3 is built from 15 residues. CDR3 region: CASSPRLLNTGELFF. The CDR3 DNA reads as TGTGCCAGCAGCCCGAGACTTTTGAACACCGGGGAGCTGTTTTTT.

The chain combines TRBV7-9 with TRBJ1-2; no clear D. Germline CDR1 is SEHNR and CDR2 is FQNEAQ (reference sequence). Trimming stripped 2 bases from V and 0 bases from J, with 10 bases between. The CDR3 sequence is 15 residues long. Written as DNA, the CDR3 is TGTGCCAGCAGCTTAAATCTGGGAACTAACTATGGCTACACCTTC. It yields the protein CASSLNLGTNYGYTF.